Following are 28 T cell receptor beta chains from one sample sequenced in a study of blood T cell repertoires in COVID-19. Profiled with immunoSEQ multiplex PCR; TCRdb holds only in-frame clones, not every one. The sample holds a few hundred thousand clones; 84% are singletons and the top ten take about 1.5%. Sequenced input: peripheral blood. The receptors stem from a woman aged 35 to 49 who had recovered from COVID-19.

The chain couples TRBV5-1 to TRBJ2-7, with D maybe TRBD1 (6 bases). From germline, CDR1 is SGHRS and CDR2 YFSETQ. The V end was cut by 4 bases, the J end by 4 bases, with 12 bases between. The length of the CDR3 is 13 residues. The CDR3 DNA reads as TGCGCCAGCAGCACCGGACAGAGATACGAGCAGTACTTC. This gives the protein CASSTGQRYEQYF.

V gene TRBV11-2 combines with J gene TRBJ1-1; 8 positions match TRBD1. The CDR3 sequence is 16 residues long. V trimming: 6 bases; J trimming: 1 base; junction bases outside the gene matches: 10. CDR1 SGHAT and CDR2 FQNNGV come from the germline V gene. The CDR3 loop is CASRPNRGKANTEAFF. The CDR3 bases are TGTGCCAGCAGACCTAACAGGGGGAAGGCGAACACTGAAGCTTTCTTT. Full variable domain (rest looked up from reference TRBV11-2 and TRBJ1-1): EAGVAQSPRYKIIEKRQSVAFWCNPISGHATLYWYQQILGQGPKLLIQFQNNGVVDDSQLPKDRFSAERLKGVDSTLKIQPAKLEDSAVYLCASRPNRGKANTEAFFGQGTRLTVV.

This clone turned up a few times. V usage is TRBV3-1 (or the pseudogene TRBV3-2) and J usage is TRBJ1-6; 7 nucleotides align to TRBD1. Germline CDR1 is LGHDT and CDR2 is YNNKEL (reference sequence). V dropped 0 bases and J dropped 8; count of bases not matched to a gene: 4. This CDR3 contains 15 residues. CDR3 region: CASSQEWQGDSPLHF. For the CDR3, the DNA is TGTGCCAGCAGCCAAGAGTGGCAGGGGGATTCACCCCTCCACTTT.

This clone was seen only once. The chain recombines TRBV7-9 with TRBJ1-1; 9 nucleotides match TRBD1. The CDR3 contains 13 residues. The germline V gene has CDR1 SEHNR and CDR2 FQNEAQ (reference sequence). The ends lost 5 bases at V and 3 bases at J; junction bases unmatched: 1. The CDR3 DNA sequence: TGTGCCAGCAGCAGACAGGGGGACACTGAAGCTTTCTTT. It is translated as CASSRQGDTEAFF.

The chain is built from TRBV19 and TRBJ2-5; D may be TRBD1 (6 bases). The CDR3 contains 17 residues. Germline V lookup: CDR1 LNHDA, CDR2 SQIVND (reference sequence). V was pared by 5 bases and J by 1 base, with 20 bases between. CDR3 residues: CASSPQSSGTIQETQYF. In DNA, the CDR3 is TGTGCCAGTAGTCCCCAATCTTCCGGGACAATCCAAGAGACCCAGTACTTC. Full variable domain (outside the CDR3, taken from reference TRBV19 and TRBJ2-5): DGGITQSPKYLFRKEGQNVTLSCEQNLNHDAMYWYRQDPGQGLRLIYYSQIVNDFQKGDIAEGYSVSREKKESFPLTVTSAQKNPTAFYLCASSPQSSGTIQETQYFGPGTRLLVL.

This clone has just one count. The V gene is TRBV5-1, the J gene TRBJ2-1; 10 nucleotides match TRBD1. The CDR3 covers 16 residues. Per germline, CDR1 SGHRS and CDR2 YFSETQ. With V trimmed by 4 bases and J by 10 bases, 14 bases remained unmatched. The CDR3 nucleotides are TGCGCCAGCAGCCCCCTGGGACAGGGGTATCCGGTCGAGCAGTTCTTC. This encodes CASSPLGQGYPVEQFF. Drawing the rest from reference TRBV5-1 and TRBJ2-1, the complete variable domain is KAGVTQTPRYLIKTRGQQVTLSCSPISGHRSVSWYQQTPGQGLQFLFEYFSETQRNKGNFPGRFSGRQFSNSRSEMNVSTLELGDSALYLCASSPLGQGYPVEQFFGPGTRLTVL.

The chain carries TRBV5-1 and TRBJ2-5; D is perhaps TRBD1 (5 bases). The CDR3 is made up of 13 amino acids. CDR1 and CDR2 (germline): SGHRS, YFSETQ. The V end was cut by 1 base, the J end by 10 bases, with 14 bases between. CDR3 coding DNA: TGCGCCAGCAGCTTGTTTGCGCAGGGTGGCCAGTACTTC. Its protein is CASSLFAQGGQYF. Full variable domain (missing parts from reference TRBV5-1 and TRBJ2-5): KAGVTQTPRYLIKTRGQQVTLSCSPISGHRSVSWYQQTPGQGLQFLFEYFSETQRNKGNFPGRFSGRQFSNSRSEMNVSTLELGDSALYLCASSLFAQGGQYFGPGTRLLVL.

The chain uses TRBV7-3 and TRBJ2-5, with D hard to call. V gave up 6 bases and J gave up 5 bases, with 16 bases separating them. Germline CDR1 is SGHTA and CDR2 is FQGTGA. The CDR3 runs 14 residues. CDR3 loop: CASSSSWSAETQYF. The CDR3 DNA sequence: TGTGCCAGCAGTTCAAGTTGGAGCGCGGAGACCCAGTACTTC.

The V gene is TRBV7-6, the J gene TRBJ2-2; 14 bases fit TRBD2. Germline lookup yields CDR1 SGHVS and CDR2 FNYEAQ. V lost 2 bases and J lost 5; bases outside the gene matches: 1. The CDR3 has 16 residues. The CDR3, as DNA: TGTGCCAGCAGCTTAAGGACTAGCGGGGGGACCGGGGAGCTGTTTTTT. The encoded protein is CASSLRTSGGTGELFF.

The rearrangement links TRBV7-8 to TRBJ1-6; 8 nucleotides align to TRBD1. The CDR3 is made up of 19 amino acids. Looked up from germline, CDR1 is SGHVS and CDR2 is FQNEAQ. J lost 4 bases, V lost 2 bases, and 13 bases had no gene match. In DNA form, the CDR3 reads TGTGCCAGCAGCTTACCAACCCTTAGACAGGGGTTTTATAATTCACCCCTCCACTTT. Its protein is CASSLPTLRQGFYNSPLHF. Full variable domain (rest looked up from reference TRBV7-8 and TRBJ1-6): GAGVSQSPRYKVAKRGQDVALRCDPISGHVSLFWYQQALGQGPEFLTYFQNEAQLDKSGLPSDRFFAERPEGSVSTLKIQRTQQEDSAVYLCASSLPTLRQGFYNSPLHFGNGTRLTVT.

The rearrangement links TRBV18 to TRBJ2-7; 7 bases match TRBD2. CDR1 and CDR2 (germline): KGHSH, LQKENI. The CDR3 extends over 16 amino acids. V trimming: 2 bases; J trimming: 2 bases; junction bases outside the gene matches: 9. The CDR3 nucleotides are TGTGCCAGCTCACCAAGGGCAGGGACTATGCCCTACGAGCAGTACTTC. Translation gives CASSPRAGTMPYEQYF.

The CDR3 spells CASSFSRVGQPQHF. Here the CDR3 DNA reads TGTGCCAGCAGTTTTTCCAGGGTGGGTCAGCCCCAGCATTTT. The rearrangement links TRBV28 to TRBJ1-5, with a weak D call TRBD1 (5 bases). Deletions cut 3 bases from V and 6 bases from J, with 12 bases between. Germline assignment: CDR1 MDHEN and CDR2 SYDVKM. This CDR3 has 14 residues.

The chain uses TRBV2 and TRBJ2-2; 9 nucleotides agree with TRBD1. The CDR3 runs to 14 residues. The V gene end was trimmed by 0 bases and the J gene end by 16 bases; junction bases not matched to a gene: 9. Germline V gene lookup returns CDR1 SNHLY and CDR2 FYNNEI. The CDR3 sequence is CASSEALIGQGWFF. The CDR3 region has the DNA TGTGCCAGCAGTGAAGCCTTGATCGGACAGGGGTGGTTTTTT.

The chain recombines TRBV24-1 with TRBJ2-2; D gene uncertain. Germline V lookup: CDR1 KGHDR, CDR2 SFDVKD. The CDR3 is made up of 12 amino acids. V shed 5 bases and J shed 5 bases, with 5 bases lying between them. DNA for the CDR3: TGTGCCACCAGTGCGCGGACCGGGGAGCTGTTTTTT. It translates to CATSARTGELFF.

This sequence joins TRBV5-6 and TRBJ1-1; TRBD1 might be the D (5 bases). Between the trimmed V and J ends, which lost 3 bases and 3 bases, there was a span of 9 bases. This CDR3 contains 13 residues. Germline V lookup: CDR1 SGHDT, CDR2 YYEEEE. The CDR3 reads CASSWGRDTEAFF. The CDR3 DNA sequence: TGTGCCAGCAGCTGGGGGAGGGACACTGAAGCTTTCTTT.

The rearrangement uses TRBV27 and TRBJ1-4; the D gene is possibly TRBD1 (6 bases). Germline assignment: CDR1 MNHEY and CDR2 SMNVEV (reference sequence). CDR3 length: 15 amino acids. V was clipped by 6 bases and J by 7 bases, with 18 bases between them. Here the CDR3 reads CASSEQGRVGEKLFF. The CDR3 nucleotides are TGTGCCAGCAGCGAGCAGGGGCGGGTGGGTGAAAAACTGTTTTTT.

This clone showed up just a few times. This chain links TRBV15 with TRBJ1-1; TRBD1 matches at 7 bases. The CDR3 loop spans 14 amino acids. The germline CDR1 and CDR2 sequences are LNHNV and YYDKDF (reference sequence). V lost 5 bases to trimming and J lost 6 bases; unmatched junction nucleotides: 9. Here the CDR3 DNA reads TGTGCCACCAGCCCCTCGGGGGACAGCCCTGAAGCTTTCTTT. Translating it yields CATSPSGDSPEAFF.

The genes are TRBV6-5 and TRBJ2-1; 7 positions agree with TRBD2. This CDR3 spans 14 amino acids. In germline, CDR1 is MNHEY, CDR2 SVGAGI. J was trimmed by 5 bases and V by 6 bases; bases with no gene match: 7. CDR3 in DNA: TGTGCCAGCAGGACCAGCGGGGAACACAATGAGCAGTTCTTC. Its protein is CASRTSGEHNEQFF.

The chain is built from TRBV19 and TRBJ2-2; a weak D match, TRBD1 (6 bases). CDR3 size: 14 residues. V lost 4 bases, J lost 4 bases, and 10 bases lay in between. Germline V gives CDR1 LNHDA, CDR2 SQIVND (reference sequence). The CDR3 DNA is TGTGCCAGTAGTACGCAACAGGGCACCGGGGAGCTGTTTTTT. Translated, it gives CASSTQQGTGELFF.

This clone was detected a few times. The rearrangement links TRBV18 to TRBJ1-4; D is unresolved. CDR1 and CDR2 from the germline V gene are KGHSH and LQKENI. There are 13 residues in the CDR3. Trimming left V 3 bases short and J 6 bases short, with 8 bases between. DNA for the CDR3: TGTGCCAGCTCACCCCGGGTGGATGAAAAACTGTTTTTT. Translating gives CASSPRVDEKLFF. Based on the CDR3 plus reference TRBV18 and TRBJ1-4, the full variable domain is NAGVMQNPRHLVRRRGQEARLRCSPMKGHSHVYWYRQLPEEGLKFMVYLQKENIIDESGMPKERFSAEFPKEGPSILRIQQVVRGDSAAYFCASSPRVDEKLFFGSGTQLSVL.

V usage is TRBV9 and J usage is TRBJ1-1, with TRBD1 identical over 12 bases. Per germline, CDR1 SGDLS and CDR2 YYNGEE. The CDR3 length is 16 residues. V was pared by 2 bases and J by 5 bases, with 7 bases of the junction left unmatched. The CDR3: CASSVFAGQGATEAFF. In DNA, the CDR3 is TGTGCCAGCAGCGTGTTCGCGGGACAGGGGGCAACTGAAGCTTTCTTT.

The chain joins TRBV30 to TRBJ2-7; a possible D gene is TRBD2 (6 bases). The CDR3 runs to 13 residues. V was clipped by 0 bases and J by 1 base, with 7 bases between them. Germline CDR1 GTSNPN, CDR2 SVGIG (reference sequence). The CDR3 loop is CAWSVGLSYEQYF. In DNA form, the CDR3 reads TGTGCCTGGAGTGTCGGACTATCCTACGAGCAGTACTTC.

The table lists this clone with a few counts. The gene calls are TRBV28 and TRBJ1-6; D not resolved. This CDR3 has 18 amino acids. Trimming removed 5 bases at V and 6 bases at J, with 23 bases between. Germline CDR1 MDHEN, CDR2 SYDVKM. The CDR3 region is CASSPSKPREGRNSPLHF. Written as DNA, the CDR3 is TGTGCCAGCAGTCCATCAAAACCCCGGGAGGGCCGTAATTCACCCCTCCACTTT.

The chain combines TRBV19 with TRBJ2-2; TRBD2 aligns across 7 bases. Germline V gene sequence: CDR1 LNHDA, CDR2 SQIVND (reference sequence). This CDR3 is 14 amino acids long. V trimming: 3 bases; J trimming: 3 bases; junction bases outside the gene matches: 1. The CDR3 spells CASSMGGHTGELFF. The CDR3 DNA follows: TGTGCCAGTAGTATGGGAGGGCACACCGGGGAGCTGTTTTTT.

This chain connects TRBV3-1 (or the pseudogene TRBV3-2) to TRBJ2-1; 7 nucleotides line up with TRBD2. Unmatched junction bases numbered 9, after V lost 1 base and J lost 9 bases. This CDR3 has 15 amino acids. Germline V CDR1 and CDR2: LGHDT, YNNKEL (reference sequence). CDR3 loop: CASSQGPSGGGEQFF. As DNA, the CDR3 is TGTGCCAGCAGCCAAGGACCTAGCGGTGGCGGTGAGCAGTTCTTC.

The V gene is TRBV11-3, the J gene TRBJ2-3; TRBD2 is a possible D gene (5 bases). V was trimmed by 1 base and J by 9 bases, leaving 8 bases between them. Germline-derived CDR1 and CDR2 are SGHNT and YENEEA. This CDR3 is 12 amino acids long. CDR3 DNA sequence: TGTGCCAGCAGCTTAGTGAGCGGAACGCAGTATTTT. Translated, it gives CASSLVSGTQYF.

This clone was recorded once. The J gene is TRBJ2-2, the V gene TRBV19; a weak D match, TRBD1 (6 bases). V dropped 6 bases and J dropped 4 bases, with 15 bases sitting between them. CDR3 length equals 15 residues. The V gene's germline CDR1 is LNHDA and CDR2 SQIVND (reference sequence). The CDR3 is CASSILRGTTGELFF. CDR3 DNA sequence: TGTGCCAGTAGCATACTCAGGGGTACCACCGGGGAGCTGTTTTTT.

The chain joins TRBV19 to TRBJ1-5; tentative D call: TRBD1 (5 bases). The germline V gene encodes CDR1 LNHDA and CDR2 SQIVND (reference sequence). With 1 base removed from V and 4 bases from J, the gap between germline ends came to 11 bases. This CDR3 has 15 amino acids. The CDR3 protein is CASSIGAGENQPQHF. Written as DNA, the CDR3 is TGTGCCAGTAGTATAGGGGCGGGGGAAAATCAGCCCCAGCATTTT.